The clone carrying this T cell receptor beta chain was picked up many times. Its cognate antigen is unknown. These data come from a study of human T cells and chemical hapten exposure. Study as a whole: Upper inner arm skin measuring approximately 2 cm by approximately 2 cm received 2% DPC for sensitization. Whole-study results and caveats: With alopecia, donors may have immune responses unlike healthy people's.

TCRdb reprocessed the RACE reads via MiXCR and lists one record per CDR3 protein. The data show some 110,000 distinct CDR3 sequences, roughly 10% seen once. Time point in this sample: patch test 3, about 24 weeks after DPC sensitization. The treatment denotes: therapeutic diphenylcyclopropenone sensitization with weekly scalp DPC. The CDR3 extends over 14 amino acids. Trimming removed 1 base from V and 2 bases from J, with 6 bases in between. Germline V gene sequence: CDR1 SGDLS, CDR2 YYNGEE. This material consisted of whole blood, taken in connection with sensitization to the hapten diphenylcyclopropenone (DPC). The receptor was isolated from a woman aged 50 to 60 with alopecia areata. Some clones in this sample may be carry-over from other donors' samples. This rearrangement joins TRBV9 to TRBJ1-4; no reliable D call. The CDR3 DNA follows: TGTGCCAGCAGCGTATGGCCCACTAATGAAAAACTGTTTTTT. This translates into CASSVWPTNEKLFF. Supplemented by reference TRBV9 and TRBJ1-4, the full variable domain reads DSGVTQTPKHLITATGQRVTLRCSPRSGDLSVYWYQQSLDQGLQFLIQYYNGEERAKGNILERFSAQQFPDLHSELNLSSLELGDSALYFCASSVWPTNEKLFFGSGTQLSVL.